The clone carrying this T cell receptor (beta chain) was seen only a few times. In the authors' methods: By means of reference gene primer amplification, nucleated cell counts were estimated. This table comes from immunoSEQ multiplex PCR, and its TCRdb copy is limited to in-frame clones, with some not included. The V and J calls and the clone size are those of that table, but D and trimming were determined from the DNA. The sample consists of over 85,000 clones, about 89% of them appearing once. This entry comes from a study of blood T cell repertoires in COVID-19. In the study overall: Nucleic acid was either cDNA or gDNA, and it came from T cells, B-cell-depleted T cells, or PBMCs.

The CDR3 consists of 14 residues. Unmatched junction bases numbered 11, after V lost 2 bases and J lost 11 bases. Looked up from germline, CDR1 is MDHEN and CDR2 is SYDVKM. J is TRBJ1-2 and V is TRBV28; 7 bases are a match to TRBD1. The sample comprised peripheral blood. This sequence was found in a human donor in a cohort sampled during active COVID-19. The CDR3, as DNA: TGTGCCAGCAGTTTAGAGGACAGGACTAACCGTTACACCTTC. It is translated as CASSLEDRTNRYTF.